This TCR beta chain was recorded in a study of molecular identifiers for immune sequencing clone quantification. Regarding the study as a whole: The study found clones above 20 RNA copies held over 97% of effector molecules and under 1% in naive cells.

Both previously described methods and listed TCR primers were employed to make bulk TCR libraries. MiXCR, run by TCRdb on the PCR reads, gives a single entry per CDR3 protein. The sample holds 600,000 to 650,000 distinct CDR3 sequences, just under 20% seen once. Sorting recovered naive CD8 T cells on a CD8+CD4-CCR7+CD45RA+ profile. This clonotype was recorded a few times. What it binds is unknown. Trimming took 4 bases from V and 5 from J, leaving 9 bases between them. The germline gives CDR1 ENHRY, CDR2 SYGVKD. This CDR3 is built from 13 residues. V and J are TRBV10-3 and TRBJ2-1; D is unresolved. This TCR derives from a human donor in good health. Some libraries in this study had Jurkat cell RNA spiked in. The source material was naive CD8+ T cells from blood, with Jurkat cell RNA spiked in. Regarding subset: FACS-sorted CD8+CD4-CCR7+CD45RA+ naive T cells. DNA for the CDR3: TGTGCCATCAGTGGAGTAGCCAACAATGAGCAGTTCTTC. This sequence encodes CAISGVANNEQFF.